This T cell receptor beta chain is from a study of response to subunit inactivated influenza vaccine. General observations from the study: Every seasonal influenza vaccination brings in few new T cells, the authors suggested.

TCRdb re-derived calls from the RT-PCR reads in MiXCR, one entry per CDR3 protein. The data hold 700,000 to 900,000 distinct CDR3 sequences, with 20% to 25% observed a single time. The trim removed 5 bases at V and 4 bases at J, leaving 3 bases unmatched. CDR3 size: 13 residues. CDR1 and CDR2 (germline): DFQATT, SNEGSKA (reference sequence). Points on this clonotype: What it binds is unknown.

The genes are TRBV20-1 and TRBJ2-3; 10 bases agree with TRBD2. This receptor was obtained from a middle-aged man who received an inactivated influenza vaccine. Sequencing used PBMCs from blood, obtained 4 to 6 days after vaccination. CDR3 in amino acids: CSAELAGPDTQYF. Written as DNA, the CDR3 is TGCAGTGCTGAACTAGCGGGACCAGATACGCAGTATTTT.